This TCR beta chain was observed in a study of B cell selection in AIRE deficiency. Study findings and constraints: Roughly 31% of healthy-shared Treg TCRbeta sequences appeared in patient Tconv cells. Healthy donors alone shared about a third of roughly 4,000 Treg sequences; patients alone around 8.5%.

The CDR3 sequence is 12 residues long. V lost 5 bases and J 6 bases, leaving 8 bases between the germline ends. The germline CDR1 and CDR2 sequences are SNHLY and FYNNEI. Comment on this clone: The antigen remains undetermined.

Data came from immunoSEQ multiplex PCR; TCRdb stores just in-frame clones and leaves some out. This sample has 20,000 to 25,000 clones, with about 95% found just once. Regulatory T cells were sorted as CD4+CD25hiCD127low/negative. The sequenced sample consisted of Tregs sorted from PBMCs. The rearrangement uses TRBV2 and TRBJ2-1; D is uncertain. The TCR was taken from a human donor with AIRE deficiency. CDR3 DNA sequence: TGTGCCAGCAGTTACATTGGCAATGAGCAGTTCTTC. This gives the protein CASSYIGNEQFF.